This TCR beta chain was sequenced in a study of blood T cells in healthy people across ages. As for the study in general: Capturing about one barcoded beta molecule per two T cells was achieved by template switching.

Losses at the gene ends were 1 base for V and 6 bases for J; bases not matched to a gene: 14. This CDR3 region has 17 residues. CDR1 and CDR2 from the germline V gene are DFQATT and SNEGSKA (reference sequence). Study-wide findings and caveats: A roughly linear age-dependent decrease characterized TCR beta diversity per million T cells. Calculation of diversity from one million T cells yielded estimates considered to be underestimates.

A note on this clonotype: Antigen unknown.

A J-beta primer mix and a sample-barcoded 5' primer were used in a second PCR of about 7 to 12 cycles. TCRdb fed the 5' RACE reads into MiXCR, producing one record per CDR3 protein. The profile shows 1.4 million to 1.5 million distinct CDR3 sequences, 35% to 45% of them singletons. The sequenced material came from blood. The gene calls are TRBV20-1 and TRBJ2-7; 11 bases are shared with TRBD2. This TCR was sampled from a woman between 18 and 29 years old in good health. The CDR3 reads CSARALVAGGPVSEQYF. CDR3 coding DNA: TGCAGTGCTAGAGCCTTGGTAGCGGGAGGGCCGGTAAGCGAGCAGTACTTC.